The 30 T cell receptor beta chains below were found in one sample sequenced in a study of blood T cell repertoires in COVID-19. Only in-frame clones appear in the TCRdb table, and some are missing; sequencing was by immunoSEQ multiplex PCR. The sample shows roughly 62,000 clones, around 90% of them seen only once. What was sequenced was peripheral blood. These receptor sequences come from a human donor with active COVID-19. The donor label of this sample is uncertain.

This clone was seen more than once but under ten times. The chain has TRBV5-1 and TRBJ1-4; a weak D match, TRBD1 (5 bases). This CDR3 contains 13 residues. The germline V and J ends were trimmed by 5 bases and 7 bases, with 12 bases remaining between them. The germline V gene encodes CDR1 SGHRS and CDR2 YFSETQ. The CDR3 region is CASREGSGEKLFF. CDR3 DNA: TGCGCCAGCAGGGAGGGGTCGGGTGAAAAACTGTTTTTT.

The chain combines TRBV28 with TRBJ1-2; weak D call: TRBD1 (5 bases). The germline V gene encodes CDR1 MDHEN and CDR2 SYDVKM. The CDR3 sequence is 14 residues long. V lost 3 bases and J 6 bases, leaving 14 bases between the germline ends. This CDR3 is CASSLLAQVNGYTF. The CDR3 DNA is TGTGCCAGCAGTTTGCTGGCACAGGTAAATGGCTACACCTTC.

The chain joins TRBV5-5 to TRBJ2-1; D is ambiguous. The CDR3 length is 12 residues. V lost 1 base to trimming and J lost 6 bases, with 5 bases between them. Germline V gene lookup returns CDR1 SGHKS and CDR2 YYEKEE (reference sequence). DNA of the CDR3: TGTGCCAGCAGCTTGTCAGTCAATGAGCAGTTCTTC. This codes for CASSLSVNEQFF. Based on the CDR3 plus reference TRBV5-5 and TRBJ2-1, the full variable domain is DAGVTQSPTHLIKTRGQQVTLRCSPISGHKSVSWYQQVLGQGPQFIFQYYEKEERGRGNFPDRFSARQFPNYSSELNVNALLLGDSALYLCASSLSVNEQFFGPGTRLTVL.

The CDR3 nucleotides are TGTGCCACCCGACTAGCGGGATCAGAGACCCAGTACTTC. It encodes CATRLAGSETQYF. V usage is TRBV27 and J usage is TRBJ2-5; 11 nucleotides agree with TRBD2. The trim removed 10 bases at V and 4 bases at J, leaving 5 bases unmatched. The CDR3 spans 13 residues. Germline V gene data show CDR1 as MNHEY and CDR2 as SMNVEV (reference sequence).

The table lists this clone with a few counts. CDR3 nucleotides: TGTGCCAGCAGCTCCAACACAGGGGTGGCAGAGACCCAGTACTTC. It translates to CASSSNTGVAETQYF. The chain joins TRBV5-6 to TRBJ2-5; 7 bases are shared with TRBD1. From germline, CDR1 is SGHDT and CDR2 YYEEEE. The CDR3 is 15 residues long. J was trimmed by 4 bases and V by 3 bases; bases with no gene match: 9.

The chain joins TRBV7-9 to TRBJ2-5; possible D gene TRBD2, 5 bases. The CDR3 loop spans 13 amino acids. The V end was cut by 2 bases, the J end by 5 bases, with 9 bases between. CDR1 is SEHNR, CDR2 FQNEAQ, per germline (reference sequence). CDR3 protein: CASSLRGLETQYF. As DNA, the CDR3 is TGTGCCAGCAGCTTACGGGGATTGGAGACCCAGTACTTC. Variable domain in full (rest from reference TRBV7-9 and TRBJ2-5): DTGVSQNPRHKITKRGQNVTFRCDPISEHNRLYWYRQTLGQGPEFLTYFQNEAQLEKSRLLSDRFSAERPKGSFSTLEIQRTEQGDSAMYLCASSLRGLETQYFGPGTRLLVL.

The rearrangement uses TRBV3-1 (or the pseudogene TRBV3-2) and TRBJ2-1; 8 bases are a match to TRBD1. Germline V gene lookup returns CDR1 LGHDT and CDR2 YNNKEL (reference sequence). The CDR3 extends over 15 amino acids. The trim removed 6 bases at V and 4 bases at J, leaving 8 bases unmatched. CDR3: CASRPGQGGYNEQFF. The CDR3 DNA follows: TGTGCCAGCAGACCAGGACAGGGCGGGTACAATGAGCAGTTCTTC.

The chain employs TRBV15 and TRBJ2-3; 10 positions match TRBD2. The CDR3 contains 16 residues. With V trimmed by 4 bases and J by 0 bases, 4 bases remained unmatched. From germline, CDR1 is LNHNV and CDR2 YYDKDF (reference sequence). The CDR3 bases are TGTGCCACCAGCACCAAGCGGGGGGGTAGCACAGATACGCAGTATTTT. Protein: CATSTKRGGSTDTQYF.

This clone was observed a handful of times. The V call is TRBV2, the J call TRBJ2-7, with TRBD1 as a possible D gene (5 bases). V lost 11 bases, J lost 1 base, and 18 bases lay in between. This CDR3 has 14 residues. In germline, CDR1 is SNHLY, CDR2 FYNNEI. The CDR3 DNA sequence: TGTGCCGATAAAGAGCAGGGATTGTCCTACGAGCAGTACTTC. Amino acid sequence: CADKEQGLSYEQYF.

The chain links TRBV14 to TRBJ2-4; D is perhaps TRBD2 (6 bases). Germline lookup yields CDR1 SGHDN and CDR2 FVKESK. This CDR3 contains 15 residues. Trimming took 4 bases from V and 2 from J, leaving 12 bases between them. This CDR3 is CASSRSGGSKNIQYF. CDR3 nucleotide sequence: TGTGCCAGCAGCCGCTCCGGGGGATCCAAAAACATTCAGTACTTC.

This chain links TRBV5-4 with TRBJ1-2; D possibly corresponds to TRBD1 (6 bases). This CDR3 contains 14 residues. Germline V gene data show CDR1 as SGHNT and CDR2 as YYREEE (reference sequence). V lost 4 bases and J lost 4, with 14 bases in between. The CDR3 nucleotides read TGTGCCAGCAGCCCTCTCTCAGGGGCCTATGGCTACACCTTC. Protein product: CASSPLSGAYGYTF.

This clone was recorded a few times. The CDR3 sequence is CASTAWQGDSPLHF. CDR3 coding DNA: TGTGCCAGCACCGCCTGGCAGGGGGATTCACCCCTCCACTTT. This chain connects TRBV18 to TRBJ1-6; 7 bases fit TRBD1. The CDR3 is 14 residues long. Losses at the gene ends were 8 bases for V and 8 bases for J; bases not matched to a gene: 9. CDR1 KGHSH and CDR2 LQKENI come from the germline V gene. The full variable domain, completed using reference TRBV18 and TRBJ1-6, is NAGVMQNPRHLVRRRGQEARLRCSPMKGHSHVYWYRQLPEEGLKFMVYLQKENIIDESGMPKERFSAEFPKEGPSILRIQQVVRGDSAAYFCASTAWQGDSPLHFGNGTRLTVT.

V is TRBV2 and J is TRBJ2-2, with no clear D. The CDR3 runs 14 residues. CDR1 SNHLY and CDR2 FYNNEI come from the germline V gene. The V end lost 2 bases, the J end lost 5 bases, and 9 bases lay between the germline ends. The CDR3 here is CASSELEATGELFF. In DNA form, the CDR3 reads TGTGCCAGCAGTGAATTAGAGGCGACCGGGGAGCTGTTTTTT.

This chain uses TRBV4-2 with TRBJ1-4, with a possible D match to TRBD1 (5 bases). CDR1 is LGHNA, CDR2 YNFKEQ, per germline. The CDR3 has 16 amino acids. The V and J ends lost 2 bases and 7 bases respectively, with 17 bases between them. The CDR3 DNA is TGTGCCAGCAGCCAACTTTCACGGGGGTTAGTTGAAAAACTGTTTTTT. Translation: CASSQLSRGLVEKLFF.

The CDR3 loop is CASSNRDRDQPQHF. DNA of the CDR3: TGTGCCAGCAGCAACCGGGACAGGGATCAGCCCCAGCATTTT. The genes are TRBV21-1 and TRBJ1-5; TRBD1 is taken as the D call from the table, unchecked against the DNA. TRBV21-1 is tagged as a pseudogene. CDR3 length: 14 amino acids.

This clone was seen more than once but under ten times. The chain is built from TRBV11-2 and TRBJ2-6, with a possible D match to TRBD1 (6 bases). Germline CDR1 is SGHAT and CDR2 is FQNNGV. Trimming cost V 0 bases and J 4 bases, with 22 bases left between them. This CDR3 spans 20 amino acids. The CDR3 is CASSLDFWWQGTRGANVLTF. The CDR3 nucleotides are TGTGCCAGCAGCTTAGATTTTTGGTGGCAGGGGACGAGGGGGGCCAACGTCCTGACTTTC.

The rearrangement uses TRBV2 and TRBJ2-5, with D hard to call. Between the trimmed V and J ends, which lost 6 bases and 5 bases, there was a span of 10 bases. CDR1 and CDR2 (germline): SNHLY, FYNNEI. This CDR3 has 12 residues. CDR3 sequence reads: CASRADIETQYF. In nucleotides, the CDR3 is TGTGCCAGCAGGGCAGACATCGAGACCCAGTACTTC.

This clone was recorded only once. This chain links TRBV2 with TRBJ2-7, with 9 nucleotides matching TRBD2. Trimming cost V 9 bases and J 3 bases; bases outside gene matches: 6. CDR1 and CDR2 from the germline V gene are SNHLY and FYNNEI. The CDR3 has 13 amino acids. The CDR3 nucleotides read TGTGCCAGTGTAGCGGGAGTGGGCTACGAGCAGTACTTC. Its translation: CASVAGVGYEQYF.

The chain has TRBV5-6 and TRBJ1-1; TRBD1 might be the D (5 bases). There are 15 residues in the CDR3. The germline V and J ends were trimmed by 2 bases and 5 bases, with 16 bases remaining between them. CDR1 and CDR2 from the germline V gene are SGHDT and YYEEEE. The DNA for the CDR3 is TGTGCCAGCAGCTTCCTCACGAATAGGGGAACTGAAGCTTTCTTT. This encodes CASSFLTNRGTEAFF. Full variable domain (missing parts from reference TRBV5-6 and TRBJ1-1): DAGVTQSPTHLIKTRGQQVTLRCSPKSGHDTVSWYQQALGQGPQFIFQYYEEEERQRGNFPDRFSGHQFPNYSSELNVNALLLGDSALYLCASSFLTNRGTEAFFGQGTRLTVV.

The chain combines TRBV5-1 with TRBJ2-5; possible D gene TRBD2, 5 bases. The germline V and J ends were trimmed by 3 bases and 5 bases, with 17 bases remaining between them. Germline values: CDR1 SGHRS, CDR2 YFSETQ. This CDR3 region has 15 residues. The DNA of the CDR3 is TGCGCCAGCAGCTCATGGCGACTACCTAGGGAGACCCAGTACTTC. Protein: CASSSWRLPRETQYF.

V gene TRBV12-3 or TRBV12-4 combines with J gene TRBJ1-2, with D unresolved. This CDR3 is built from 13 residues. Trimming removed 10 bases from V and 0 bases from J, with 12 bases in between. CDR3 loop: CATKRVSNYGYTF. For the CDR3, the DNA is TGTGCCACCAAGAGGGTTTCTAACTATGGCTACACCTTC.

This clone occurred a few times. The J gene is TRBJ2-7, the V gene TRBV7-2, with TRBD1 as a possible D gene (5 bases). The CDR3 is 15 amino acids. The germline V gene encodes CDR1 SGHTA and CDR2 FQGNSA. Trimming shortened V by 6 bases and J by 0 bases, and 15 bases separated the two germline ends. The CDR3 loop reads CASSPTGWISYEQYF. CDR3 DNA: TGTGCCAGCAGTCCAACAGGATGGATCTCCTACGAGCAGTACTTC.

This clone was detected once. This rearrangement joins TRBV28 to TRBJ1-5, with D possibly matching TRBD1 (6 bases). Trimming removed 1 base from V and 6 bases from J, with 13 bases in between. There are 15 residues in the CDR3. Germline V gene lookup returns CDR1 MDHEN and CDR2 SYDVKM. The CDR3 DNA is TGTGCCAGCAGTTTATCGGGGGGGGCTACTCAGCCCCAGCATTTT. Its translation: CASSLSGGATQPQHF.

The V call is TRBV19, the J call TRBJ1-1, with D perhaps TRBD1 (6 bases). The CDR3 runs to 17 residues. CDR1 is LNHDA and CDR2 is SQIVND in the germline V gene (reference sequence). Trimming removed 3 bases at V and 1 base at J, with 18 bases between. CDR3 in amino acids: CASSMGIRTAGNTEAFF. The DNA of the CDR3 is TGTGCCAGTAGTATGGGTATCCGGACAGCAGGGAACACTGAAGCTTTCTTT.

The gene calls are TRBV18 and TRBJ2-2; the D is unclear. Trimming removed 3 bases at V and 2 bases at J, with 10 bases between. The germline CDR1 and CDR2 sequences are KGHSH and LQKENI. The CDR3 covers 15 residues. CDR3 region: CASSPSIPNTGELFF. The CDR3 DNA reads as TGTGCCAGCTCACCGAGTATACCAAACACCGGGGAGCTGTTTTTT.

This chain connects TRBV4-1 to TRBJ1-2, with D possibly TRBD1 on 5 matching bases. V lost 3 bases and J 2 bases, leaving 16 bases between the germline ends. The CDR3 covers 16 residues. Per the germline V gene, CDR1 is MGHRA and CDR2 is YSYEKL. CDR3 nucleotides: TGCGCCAGCAGCCAGCGCCCGATGACAGAAAACTATGGCTACACCTTC. Translation gives CASSQRPMTENYGYTF.

The chain carries TRBV30 and TRBJ1-4; 8 positions agree with TRBD1. The CDR3 extends over 15 amino acids. Germline V gives CDR1 GTSNPN, CDR2 SVGIG (reference sequence). Trimming at V came to 1 base and at J to 4 bases, leaving 5 bases not matched to a gene. The CDR3 coding sequence is TGTGCCTGGAGTGCAGGGGGCCGGGTTAATGAAAAACTGTTTTTT. Amino acid sequence: CAWSAGGRVNEKLFF.

The chain recombines TRBV7-8 with TRBJ1-2; D gene uncertain. Germline loops: CDR1 SGHVS, CDR2 FQNEAQ. The CDR3 has 15 amino acids. V was cut by 1 base and J by 6 bases, with 15 bases left in between. Written as DNA, the CDR3 is TGTGCCAGCAGCTTAGACGGAGGACTGGGTGATGGCTACACCTTC. It translates to CASSLDGGLGDGYTF.

The chain joins TRBV2 to TRBJ2-3; D remains unclear. Germline V CDR1 and CDR2: SNHLY, FYNNEI. The CDR3 consists of 15 residues. V lost 1 base and J lost 1, with 9 bases in between. For the CDR3, the DNA is TGTGCCAGCAGTGAAGGTTCCTTTGGCACAGATACGCAGTATTTT. Its protein is CASSEGSFGTDTQYF.

J is TRBJ1-6 and V is TRBV7-2; a weak D match, TRBD1 (5 bases). The CDR3 runs 14 residues. Trimming took off 1 base at V and 7 bases at J, with 8 bases between the two ends. Germline V CDR1 and CDR2: SGHTA, FQGNSA. CDR3 DNA: TGTGCCAGCAGCTTAGATCACAGGAATTCACCCCTCCACTTT. Translation gives CASSLDHRNSPLHF.